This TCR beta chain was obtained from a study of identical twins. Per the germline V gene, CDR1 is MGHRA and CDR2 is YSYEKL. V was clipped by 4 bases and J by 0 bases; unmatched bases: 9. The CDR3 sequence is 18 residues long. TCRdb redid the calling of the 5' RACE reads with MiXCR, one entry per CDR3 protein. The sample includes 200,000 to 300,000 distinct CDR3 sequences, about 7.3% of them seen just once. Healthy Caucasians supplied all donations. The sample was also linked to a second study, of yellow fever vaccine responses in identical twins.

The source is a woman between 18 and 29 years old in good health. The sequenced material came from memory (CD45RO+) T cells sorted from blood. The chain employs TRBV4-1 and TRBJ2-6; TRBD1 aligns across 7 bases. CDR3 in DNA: TGCGCCAGCAGCCCAAACCCGCCAGGGGGCTCTGGGGCCAACGTCCTGACTTTC. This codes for CASSPNPPGGSGANVLTF.